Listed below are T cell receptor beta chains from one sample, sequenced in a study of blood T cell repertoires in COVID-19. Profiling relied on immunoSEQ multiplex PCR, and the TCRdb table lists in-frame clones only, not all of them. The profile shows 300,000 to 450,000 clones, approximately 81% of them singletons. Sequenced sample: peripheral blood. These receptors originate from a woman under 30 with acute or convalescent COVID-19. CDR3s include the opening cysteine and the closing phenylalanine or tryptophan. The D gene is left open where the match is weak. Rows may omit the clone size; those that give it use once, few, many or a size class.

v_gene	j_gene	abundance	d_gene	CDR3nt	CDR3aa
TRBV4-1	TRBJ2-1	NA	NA	TGCGCCAGCAGCCCGGCGGAACAGGCCTCCTACAATGAGCAGTTCTTC	CASSPAEQASYNEQFF
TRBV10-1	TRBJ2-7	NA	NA	TGCGCCAGCAGTGATTCTCGTAGTTTGGACGAGCAGTACTTC	CASSDSRSLDEQYF
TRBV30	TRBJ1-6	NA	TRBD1	TGTGCCTGGAGGGTCACAGGGGGCGGAGAGTCACCCCTCCACTTT	CAWRVTGGGESPLHF
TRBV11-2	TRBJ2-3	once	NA	TGTGCCAGCAGCTTTGGAGGGACTAGCACAGATACGCAGTATTTT	CASSFGGTSTDTQYF
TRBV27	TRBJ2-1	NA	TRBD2	TGTGCCAGCAGTTTCGCGACTAGCGGGATCAATGAGCAGTTCTTC	CASSFATSGINEQFF
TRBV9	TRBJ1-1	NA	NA	TGTGCCAGCAGCGTAGTGAGTCAGGACACTGAAGCTTTCTTT	CASSVVSQDTEAFF
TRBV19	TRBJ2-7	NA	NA	TGTGCCAGCGGAAGGGGGTACGAGCAGTACTTC	CASGRGYEQYF
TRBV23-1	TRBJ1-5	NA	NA	TGCGCCAGTAGAATTGGACAGCTCCCAGCTCAGCCCCAGCATTTT	CASRIGQLPAQPQHF
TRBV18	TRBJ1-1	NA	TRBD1	TGTGCCAGCTCCCAGGGACAGACGAACACTGAAGCTTTCTTT	CASSQGQTNTEAFF
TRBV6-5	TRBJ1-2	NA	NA	TGTGCCAGCAGACAGGAAGAGGACTATGGCTACACCTTC	CASRQEEDYGYTF